This T cell receptor beta chain is drawn from a study of PD-1 blockade in classical Hodgkin lymphoma. Study-wide results and caveats: Newly diagnosed patients were said to have less baseline TCR diversity than healthy donors did. There remain no defined causes for the repertoire differences, which possibly reflect disease activity or prior therapy.

The repertoire was sequenced with immunoSEQ multiplex PCR; TCRdb's copy has only in-frame clones and lacks some. The sample includes 70,000 or so clones, more than 85% seen only once; the top ten take approximately 2.5%. As for this clone: Its specificity is not known.

The germline gives CDR1 MDHEN, CDR2 SYDVKM. This CDR3 is built from 15 residues. Trimming left V 3 bases short and J 6 bases short, with 15 bases between. Time point specified: newly diagnosed, previously untreated cHL patient sample. The authors compared against newly diagnosed, untreated classical Hodgkin lymphoma PBMCs. The receptor's source is a human donor with classical Hodgkin lymphoma. Source material: peripheral blood mononuclear cells (PBMCs). The chain links TRBV28 to TRBJ1-5; D is unclear. CDR3 protein: CASSFDTRQGQPQHF. CDR3 bases: TGTGCCAGCAGTTTTGACACCAGGCAAGGTCAGCCCCAGCATTTT.